These 23 T cell receptor beta chains were sequenced from one sample in a study of response to subunit inactivated influenza vaccine. TCRdb re-analysed the RT-PCR reads in MiXCR, keeping a single row per CDR3 protein. Of hundreds of thousands of distinct CDR3 sequences in the sample, over 9.5% are singletons; the top ten hold roughly 10%. Sample: PBMCs from blood, taken on the day of vaccination. These receptor sequences come from a man aged 45 to 65 who received an inactivated influenza vaccine.

This chain connects TRBV3-1 to TRBJ1-6; unclear D gene. CDR1 and CDR2 from the germline V gene are LGHDT and YNNKEL (reference sequence). V was pared by 1 base and J by 9 bases, with 19 bases between. This CDR3 is 17 amino acids long. The CDR3 bases are TGTGCCAGCAGCCAAGGTCCTGGTGGAAGTCTATCTTCACCCCTCCACTTT. Its protein product is CASSQGPGGSLSSPLHF.

The chain employs TRBV27 and TRBJ2-7, with 7 bases lining up with TRBD1. J lost 5 bases, V lost 3 bases, and 7 bases had no gene match. Per germline, CDR1 MNHEY and CDR2 SMNVEV (reference sequence). There are 14 residues in the CDR3. CDR3 protein: CASSFGGRGNEQYF. CDR3 DNA sequence: TGTGCCAGCAGTTTTGGGGGCAGGGGGAACGAGCAGTACTTC.

The chain links TRBV5-1 to TRBJ2-3, with D unresolved. Germline V gives CDR1 SGHRS, CDR2 YFSETQ. Trimming stripped 4 bases from V and 1 base from J, with 7 bases between. The CDR3 contains 13 residues. The CDR3 region is CASSPEGTDTQYF. CDR3 coding DNA: TGCGCCAGCAGCCCCGAAGGCACAGATACGCAGTATTTT.

This clonotype occurred many times. The genes are TRBV7-9 and TRBJ2-3; the D is unclear. This CDR3 has 14 amino acids. Germline-derived CDR1 and CDR2 are SEHNR and FQNEAQ (reference sequence). The V end lost 1 base, the J end lost 6 bases, and 11 bases lay between the germline ends. Here the CDR3 DNA reads TGTGCCAGCAGCTTAGACGTGGCATGGGATACGCAGTATTTT. This sequence encodes CASSLDVAWDTQYF. Looking up the rest from reference TRBV7-9 and TRBJ2-3 gives the full variable domain: DTGVSQNPRHKITKRGQNVTFRCDPISEHNRLYWYRQTLGQGPEFLTYFQNEAQLEKSRLLSDRFSAERPKGSFSTLEIQRTEQGDSAMYLCASSLDVAWDTQYFGPGTRLTVL.

The genes are TRBV27 and TRBJ1-1; TRBD1 might be the D (5 bases). CDR3 size: 15 residues. V was pared by 4 bases and J by 5 bases, with 17 bases between. In germline, CDR1 is MNHEY, CDR2 SMNVEV (reference sequence). In nucleotides, the CDR3 is TGTGCCAGCAGTTCGTACAGCATCCGGGGGACTGAAGCTTTCTTT. This translates into CASSSYSIRGTEAFF.

The chain recombines TRBV5-6 with TRBJ2-7; TRBD2 aligns across 7 bases. Per the germline V gene, CDR1 is SGHDT and CDR2 is YYEEEE. This CDR3 region has 16 residues. With V trimmed by 6 bases and J by 6 bases, 18 bases remained unmatched. CDR3 amino acids: CASTGRWEGYISEQYF. DNA for the CDR3: TGTGCCAGCACCGGACGGTGGGAGGGTTACATTAGCGAGCAGTACTTC.

This clonotype was counted only a few times. The rearrangement links TRBV4-1 to TRBJ1-4, with 9 bases aligning to TRBD1. Trimming took 0 bases from V and 8 from J; bases not matched to a gene: 4. The germline V gene has CDR1 MGHRA and CDR2 YSYEKL. CDR3 length: 15 residues. Written as DNA, the CDR3 is TGCGCCAGCAGCCAAGAACCCGGGACAGGGGAAAAACTGTTTTTT. Translating it yields CASSQEPGTGEKLFF.

There are many counts of this clonotype. This sequence joins TRBV28 and TRBJ1-4, with D possibly being TRBD1 (5 bases). The length of the CDR3 is 17 residues. V lost 5 bases, J lost 0 bases, and 16 bases lay in between. Looked up from germline, CDR1 is MDHEN and CDR2 is SYDVKM. The CDR3 spells CASSPTLWGTTNEKLFF. CDR3 nucleotide sequence: TGTGCCAGCAGTCCTACTCTTTGGGGGACAACTAATGAAAAACTGTTTTTT.

The table lists this clonotype with many counts. J is TRBJ2-5 and V is TRBV29-1; no reliable D call. In germline, CDR1 is SQVTM, CDR2 ANQGSEA. The CDR3 contains 15 residues. V shed 0 bases and J shed 1 base, with 12 bases lying between them. In nucleotides, the CDR3 is TGCAGCGTTGAAGACGGCAGCTTACTCCAAGAGACCCAGTACTTC. The encoded protein is CSVEDGSLLQETQYF.

In regard to this clonotype: With a much larger clone just one base away, this may be a read error. The chain couples TRBV11-2 to TRBJ2-1, with D possibly TRBD1 on 6 matching bases. The germline CDR1 and CDR2 sequences are SGHAT and FQNNGV. This CDR3 comprises 14 residues. The CDR3 sequence: CASSTGSRWNEKFF. For the CDR3, the DNA is TGTGCCAGCAGCACAGGGAGTCGTTGGAATGAGAAGTTCTTC.

V is TRBV4-2 and J is TRBJ2-1; 14 bases are shared with TRBD2. The CDR3 sequence is 19 residues long. V gave up 0 bases and J gave up 8 bases; unmatched junction bases: 12. CDR1 is LGHNA and CDR2 is YNFKEQ in the germline V gene. This chain's CDR3 is CASSQEKRTSGRRIDEQFF. The CDR3 DNA reads as TGTGCCAGCAGCCAAGAGAAACGGACTAGCGGGAGGAGGATAGATGAGCAGTTCTTC.

This clonotype was recorded many times. V is TRBV20-1 and J is TRBJ1-1; D is undetermined. Trimming cost V 3 bases and J 0 bases, with 2 bases left between them. The CDR3 spans 11 residues. Germline CDR1 is DFQATT and CDR2 is SNEGSKA (reference sequence). CDR3: CSARVNTEAFF. The CDR3 DNA reads as TGCAGTGCTAGGGTGAACACTGAAGCTTTCTTT.

This clonotype was found a few times. V gene TRBV10-3 combines with J gene TRBJ2-3; 7 bases line up with TRBD1. There are 17 residues in the CDR3. V gave up 0 bases and J gave up 1 base; unmatched junction bases: 7. Germline V gene lookup returns CDR1 ENHRY and CDR2 SYGVKD. The CDR3 region is CAISESLRGLGTDTQYF. For the CDR3, the DNA is TGTGCCATCAGTGAGTCGTTAAGGGGGCTGGGCACAGATACGCAGTATTTT.

The genes are TRBV5-1 and TRBJ2-5; 10 nucleotides align to TRBD2. The ends lost 4 bases at V and 4 bases at J; junction bases unmatched: 7. CDR3 size: 15 residues. CDR1 is SGHRS and CDR2 is YFSETQ in the germline V gene. CDR3 in DNA: TGCGCCAGCAGCACGGGACTAGCGACGGGAGAGACCCAGTACTTC. Translated: CASSTGLATGETQYF.

This sequence joins TRBV9 and TRBJ2-6; D possibly corresponds to TRBD1 (6 bases). V lost 2 bases, J lost 4 bases, and 13 bases lay in between. The V gene's germline CDR1 is SGDLS and CDR2 YYNGEE. CDR3 length: 16 residues. The CDR3 sequence: CASSVYREPGANVLTF. CDR3 nucleotides: TGTGCCAGCAGCGTCTACAGGGAACCCGGGGCCAACGTCCTGACTTTC.

Only a few counts were recorded for this clonotype. The V and J genes are TRBV5-1 and TRBJ2-5, with TRBD1 matching 11 bases. The V segment lost 4 bases and the J segment 5 bases; nucleotides outside the gene matches: 10. CDR1 and CDR2 (germline): SGHRS, YFSETQ. This CDR3 is 16 amino acids long. CDR3 loop: CASSPDRGPPLETQYF. The CDR3 coding sequence is TGCGCCAGCAGCCCGGACAGGGGGCCACCCCTGGAGACCCAGTACTTC.

V and J are TRBV29-1 and TRBJ1-2, with a weak D call TRBD1 (5 bases). The CDR3 covers 15 residues. Germline V CDR1 and CDR2: SQVTM, ANQGSEA. V was clipped by 4 bases and J by 0 bases, with 15 bases between them. The CDR3 here is CSVGGSPRANYGYTF. Here the CDR3 DNA reads TGCAGCGTTGGGGGGAGTCCCCGAGCTAACTATGGCTACACCTTC.

Note on this clonotype: No conserved phenylalanine or tryptophan ends this CDR3, so it is likely a read error. The J gene is TRBJ2-1, the V gene TRBV28; 14 positions match TRBD2. V lost 5 bases, J lost 9 bases, and 12 bases stayed unmatched. The CDR3 has 17 amino acids. CDR1 is MDHEN and CDR2 is SYDVKM in the germline V gene. The CDR3: CASSQGLAGESGVEQFY. DNA for the CDR3: TGTGCCAGCAGTCAGGGACTAGCGGGAGAATCTGGGGTTGAGCAGTTCTAC.

The chain is built from TRBV29-1 and TRBJ2-5; D is uncertain. Per germline, CDR1 SQVTM and CDR2 ANQGSEA. Trimming pared 3 bases from V and 5 bases from J, leaving 19 bases between. The CDR3 runs to 15 residues. CDR3: CSVDKPVRYGETQYF. The CDR3 nucleotides read TGCAGCGTTGATAAACCGGTTAGATATGGCGAGACCCAGTACTTC. Full variable domain (missing parts from reference TRBV29-1 and TRBJ2-5): SAVISQKPSRDICQRGTSLTIQCQVDSQVTMMFWYRQQPGQSLTLIATANQGSEATYESGFVIDKFPISRPNLTFSTLTVSNMSPEDSSIYLCSVDKPVRYGETQYFGPGTRLLVL.

This clonotype occurred a few times. The J gene is TRBJ2-5, the V gene TRBV6-1; 10 positions match TRBD2. Germline V gene lookup returns CDR1 MNHNS and CDR2 SASEGT. The length of the CDR3 is 19 residues. With 7 bases clipped from V and 5 bases from J, the junction kept 22 bases outside the gene matches. This chain's CDR3 is CASIQKTGLAVQPFETQYF. The CDR3 nucleotides are TGTGCCAGCATTCAAAAGACCGGACTAGCGGTACAACCGTTCGAGACCCAGTACTTC.

This clonotype appeared a few times. The rearrangement joins TRBV9 to TRBJ2-2; D may be TRBD2 (6 bases). The CDR3 sequence is 16 residues long. V lost 4 bases and J lost 3, with 16 bases in between. Germline V lookup: CDR1 SGDLS, CDR2 YYNGEE. The CDR3, as DNA: TGTGCCAGCAGCAAGGTCGGGGGTGGAGACACCGGGGAGCTGTTTTTT. Translation: CASSKVGGGDTGELFF.

At least ten counts were recorded for this clonotype. V gene TRBV12-3 or TRBV12-4 combines with J gene TRBJ2-3; TRBD2 aligns across 10 bases. V lost 3 bases, J lost 5 bases, and 11 bases stayed unmatched. There are 17 residues in the CDR3. The DNA for the CDR3 is TGTGCCAGCAGTTTTGGTAGCGGGGGGCCCGAGGGAGATACGCAGTATTTT. This encodes CASSFGSGGPEGDTQYF.

This clonotype was picked up a small number of times. The genes are TRBV7-9 and TRBJ2-3; D not certain. The CDR3 is 12 amino acids. Germline values: CDR1 SEHNR, CDR2 FQNEAQ (reference sequence). Trimming took off 6 bases at V and 4 bases at J, with 8 bases between the two ends. CDR3 bases: TGTGCCAGCAGTGCGACCGCAGATACGCAGTATTTT. Amino acids: CASSATADTQYF. The full variable domain, with the rest looked up from reference TRBV7-9 and TRBJ2-3, is DTGVSQNPRHKITKRGQNVTFRCDPISEHNRLYWYRQTLGQGPEFLTYFQNEAQLEKSRLLSDRFSAERPKGSFSTLEIQRTEQGDSAMYLCASSATADTQYFGPGTRLTVL.